The entry that follows covers one T cell receptor beta chain sequence. Its target is not known. These data are taken from a study of cytomegalovirus exposure and HLA in healthy donors. Both 60 Vbeta primers and 13 Jbeta primers went into the PCR. The repertoire was sequenced with immunoSEQ multiplex PCR; TCRdb's copy has only in-frame clones and lacks some. The repertoire holds some 150,000 clones, with around 80% as singletons. The CDR3 contains 15 residues. V was pared by 8 bases and J by 4 bases, with 21 bases between. Germline loops: CDR1 MNHNS, CDR2 SASEGT. Regarding the study as a whole: The productive fraction for most TCR beta V segments was about 90% or about 30% in an earlier analysis. TRBV6-2, TRBV6-3 and some other V segments were unresolvable in 87-base-pair reads. In a later analysis, TCR beta V- and J-gene trimming showed a link to a missense DCLRE1C variant.

Sequencing was carried out using PBMCs. This TCR was recovered from a man aged 40-50 years in good health and CMV-seronegative. V and J are TRBV6-1 and TRBJ2-7; D is uncertain. CDR3 sequence reads: CASCSRVGGPYEQYF. CDR3 sequence (DNA): TGTGCCAGCTGCTCTCGCGTCGGTGGGCCGTACGAGCAGTACTTC.